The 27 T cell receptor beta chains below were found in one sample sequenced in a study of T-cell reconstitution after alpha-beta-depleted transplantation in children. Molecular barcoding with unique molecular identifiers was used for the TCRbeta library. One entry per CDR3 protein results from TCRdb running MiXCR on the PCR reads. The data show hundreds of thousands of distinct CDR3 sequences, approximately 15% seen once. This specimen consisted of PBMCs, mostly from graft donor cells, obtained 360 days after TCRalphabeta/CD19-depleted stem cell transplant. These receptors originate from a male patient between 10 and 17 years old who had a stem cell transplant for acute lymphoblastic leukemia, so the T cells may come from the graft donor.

This CDR3 reads CASSLVDTLPLYNEQFF. The CDR3 nucleotides read TGCGCCAGCAGCTTGGTTGACACCTTGCCCCTATACAATGAGCAGTTCTTC. The chain couples TRBV5-1 to TRBJ2-1; D remains unclear. Germline CDR1 SGHRS, CDR2 YFSETQ. The CDR3 is made up of 17 amino acids. Trimming took off 0 bases at V and 4 bases at J, with 17 bases between the two ends.

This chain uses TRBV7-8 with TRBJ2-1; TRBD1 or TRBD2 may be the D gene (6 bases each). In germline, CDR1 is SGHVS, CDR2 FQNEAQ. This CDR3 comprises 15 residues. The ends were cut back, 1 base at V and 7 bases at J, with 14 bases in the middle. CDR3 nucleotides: TGTGCCAGCAGCTTAGTGCGGCAAGGGGGGAATGAGCAGTTCTTC. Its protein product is CASSLVRQGGNEQFF.

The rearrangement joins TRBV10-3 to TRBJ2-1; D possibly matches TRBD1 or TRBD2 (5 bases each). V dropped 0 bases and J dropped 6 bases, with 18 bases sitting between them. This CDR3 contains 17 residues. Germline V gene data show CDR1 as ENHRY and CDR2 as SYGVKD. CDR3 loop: CAISESNKGTLSNEQFF. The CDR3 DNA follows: TGTGCCATCAGTGAGTCGAATAAAGGGACGCTCTCCAATGAGCAGTTCTTC.

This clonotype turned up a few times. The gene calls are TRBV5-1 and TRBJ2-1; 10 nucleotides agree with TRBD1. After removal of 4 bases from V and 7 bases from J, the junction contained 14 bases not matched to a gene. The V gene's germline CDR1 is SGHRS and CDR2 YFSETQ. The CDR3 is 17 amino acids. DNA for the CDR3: TGCGCCAGCAGCGACCCCCGGGGACAGGGGACGGGGAATGAGCAGTTCTTC. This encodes CASSDPRGQGTGNEQFF.

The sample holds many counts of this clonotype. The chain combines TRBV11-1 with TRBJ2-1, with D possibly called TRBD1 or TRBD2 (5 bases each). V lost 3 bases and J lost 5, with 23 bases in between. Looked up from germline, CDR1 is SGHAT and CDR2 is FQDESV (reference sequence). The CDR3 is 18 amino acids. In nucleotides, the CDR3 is TGTGCCAGCAGCTTCCTCCGAGGGCAGGGTCGATTGAACAATGAGCAGTTCTTC. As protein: CASSFLRGQGRLNNEQFF. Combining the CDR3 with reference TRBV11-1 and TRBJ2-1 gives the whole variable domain EAEVAQSPRYKITEKSQAVAFWCDPISGHATLYWYRQILGQGPELLVQFQDESVVDDSQLPKDRFSAERLKGVDSTLKIQPAELGDSAMYLCASSFLRGQGRLNNEQFFGPGTRLTVL.

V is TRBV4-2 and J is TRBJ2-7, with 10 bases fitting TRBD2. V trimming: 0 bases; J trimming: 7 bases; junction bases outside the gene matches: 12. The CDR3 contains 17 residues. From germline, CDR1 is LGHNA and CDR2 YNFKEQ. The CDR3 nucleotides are TGTGCCAGCAGCCAAGAGGAGATCGCTAGCGGGAGCAGGGAGCAGTACTTC. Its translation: CASSQEEIASGSREQYF.

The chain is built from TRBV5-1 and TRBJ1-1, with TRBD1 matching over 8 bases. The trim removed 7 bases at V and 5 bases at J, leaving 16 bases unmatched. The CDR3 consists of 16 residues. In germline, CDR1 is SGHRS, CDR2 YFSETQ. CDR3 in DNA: TGCGCCAGCCAGGGGCCAGGGGGCGAGGTGAGAACTGAAGCTTTCTTT. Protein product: CASQGPGGEVRTEAFF.

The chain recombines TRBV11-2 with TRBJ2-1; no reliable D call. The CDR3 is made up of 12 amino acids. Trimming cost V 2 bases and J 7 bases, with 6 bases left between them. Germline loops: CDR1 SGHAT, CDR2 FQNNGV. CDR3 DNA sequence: TGTGCCAGCAGCTTAAATCGTAATGAGCAGTTCTTC. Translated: CASSLNRNEQFF.

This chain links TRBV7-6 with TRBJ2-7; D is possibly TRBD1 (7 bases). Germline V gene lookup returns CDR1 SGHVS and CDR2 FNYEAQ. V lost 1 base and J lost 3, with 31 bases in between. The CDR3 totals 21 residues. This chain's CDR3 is CASSLVALGQGGMRRGYEQYF. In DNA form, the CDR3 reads TGTGCCAGCAGCTTAGTCGCGTTGGGGCAGGGGGGAATGCGACGGGGCTACGAGCAGTACTTC.

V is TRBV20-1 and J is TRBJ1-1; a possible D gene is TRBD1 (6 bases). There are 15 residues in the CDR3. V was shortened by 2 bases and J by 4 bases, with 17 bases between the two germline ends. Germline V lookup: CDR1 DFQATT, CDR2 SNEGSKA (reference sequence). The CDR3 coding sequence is TGCAGTGCTAGACCCCGTGAAACAGGGACCACTGAAGCTTTCTTT. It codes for CSARPRETGTTEAFF.

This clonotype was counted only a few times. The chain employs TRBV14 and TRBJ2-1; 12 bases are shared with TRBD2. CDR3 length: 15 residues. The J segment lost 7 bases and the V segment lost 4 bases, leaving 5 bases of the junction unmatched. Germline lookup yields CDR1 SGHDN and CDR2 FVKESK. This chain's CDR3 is CASSRLAGVSNEQFF. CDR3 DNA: TGTGCCAGCAGCCGACTAGCGGGAGTGAGTAATGAGCAGTTCTTC.

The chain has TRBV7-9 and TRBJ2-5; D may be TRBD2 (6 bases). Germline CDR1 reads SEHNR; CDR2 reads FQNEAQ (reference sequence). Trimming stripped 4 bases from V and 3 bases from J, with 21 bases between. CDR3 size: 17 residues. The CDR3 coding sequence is TGTGCCAGCAGCTCCCGATTAACCGGGGGAAAAAAAGAGACCCAGTACTTC. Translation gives CASSSRLTGGKKETQYF.

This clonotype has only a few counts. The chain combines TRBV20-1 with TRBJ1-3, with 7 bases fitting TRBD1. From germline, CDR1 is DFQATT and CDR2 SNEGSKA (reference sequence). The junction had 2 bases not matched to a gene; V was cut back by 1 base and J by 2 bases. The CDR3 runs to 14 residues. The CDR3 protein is CSARVQGPGNTIYF. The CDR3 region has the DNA TGCAGTGCTAGAGTACAGGGGCCTGGAAACACCATATATTTT.

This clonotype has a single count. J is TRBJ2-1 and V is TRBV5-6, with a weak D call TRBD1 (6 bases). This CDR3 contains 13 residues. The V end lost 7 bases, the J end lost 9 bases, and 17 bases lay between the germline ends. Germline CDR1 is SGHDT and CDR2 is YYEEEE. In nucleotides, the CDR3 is TGTGCCAGCTGCCGACAGGCGCCTTTTGAGCAGTTCTTC. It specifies CASCRQAPFEQFF.

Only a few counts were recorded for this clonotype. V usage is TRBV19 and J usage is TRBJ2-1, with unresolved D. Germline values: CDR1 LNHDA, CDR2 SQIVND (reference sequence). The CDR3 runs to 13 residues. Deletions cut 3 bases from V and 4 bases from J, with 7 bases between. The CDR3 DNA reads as TGTGCCAGTAGTATGACGGTTTACAATGAGCAGTTCTTC. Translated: CASSMTVYNEQFF. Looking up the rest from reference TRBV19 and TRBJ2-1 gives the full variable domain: DGGITQSPKYLFRKEGQNVTLSCEQNLNHDAMYWYRQDPGQGLRLIYYSQIVNDFQKGDIAEGYSVSREKKESFPLTVTSAQKNPTAFYLCASSMTVYNEQFFGPGTRLTVL.

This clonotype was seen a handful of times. CDR3 sequence: CASSLEQRGRELFF. Here the CDR3 DNA reads TGTGCCAGCAGCTTAGAACAGCGTGGCCGGGAGCTGTTTTTT. The genes are TRBV7-9 and TRBJ2-2; D call uncertain. Trimming cost V 1 base and J 9 bases, with 12 bases left between them. The CDR3 runs to 14 residues. Germline V gene sequence: CDR1 SEHNR, CDR2 FQNEAQ (reference sequence).

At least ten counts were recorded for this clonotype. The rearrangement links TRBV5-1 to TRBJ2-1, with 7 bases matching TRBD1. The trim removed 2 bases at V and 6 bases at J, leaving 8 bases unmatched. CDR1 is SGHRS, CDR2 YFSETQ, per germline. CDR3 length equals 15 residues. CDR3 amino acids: CASSFRQGQSNEQFF. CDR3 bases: TGCGCCAGCAGCTTCAGACAGGGACAATCCAATGAGCAGTTCTTC.

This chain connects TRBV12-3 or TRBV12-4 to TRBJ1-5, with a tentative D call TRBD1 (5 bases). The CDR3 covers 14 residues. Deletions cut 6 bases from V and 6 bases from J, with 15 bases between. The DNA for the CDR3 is TGTGCCAGCAGCCCCCGGGGCAGTACTCAGCCCCAGCATTTT. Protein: CASSPRGSTQPQHF.

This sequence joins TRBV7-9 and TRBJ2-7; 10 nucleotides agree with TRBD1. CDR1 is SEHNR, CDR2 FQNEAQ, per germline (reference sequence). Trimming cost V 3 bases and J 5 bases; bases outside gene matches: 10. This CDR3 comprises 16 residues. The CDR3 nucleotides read TGTGCCAGCAGCTTTCCCCGGGACAGGGGTAGGGACGAGCAGTACTTC. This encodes CASSFPRDRGRDEQYF.

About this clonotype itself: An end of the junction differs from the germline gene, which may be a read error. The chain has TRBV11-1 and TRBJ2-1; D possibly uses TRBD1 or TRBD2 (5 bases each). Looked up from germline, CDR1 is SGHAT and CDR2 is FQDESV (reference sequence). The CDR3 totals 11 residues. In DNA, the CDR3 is TGTGCCAGCAGCGACTACCGGGACCTATCCTTC. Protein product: CASSDYRDLSF.

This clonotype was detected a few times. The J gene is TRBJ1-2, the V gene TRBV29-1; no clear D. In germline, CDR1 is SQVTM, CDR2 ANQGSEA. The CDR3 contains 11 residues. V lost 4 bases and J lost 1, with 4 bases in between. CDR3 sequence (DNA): TGCAGCGTTGGGAGTAACTATGGCTACACCTTC. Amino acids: CSVGSNYGYTF.

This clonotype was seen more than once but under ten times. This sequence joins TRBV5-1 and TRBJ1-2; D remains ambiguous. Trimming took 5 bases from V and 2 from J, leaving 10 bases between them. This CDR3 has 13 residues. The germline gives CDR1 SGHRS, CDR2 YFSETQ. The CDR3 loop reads CASSYDVNYGYTF. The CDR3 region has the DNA TGCGCCAGCAGTTACGACGTAAACTATGGCTACACCTTC.

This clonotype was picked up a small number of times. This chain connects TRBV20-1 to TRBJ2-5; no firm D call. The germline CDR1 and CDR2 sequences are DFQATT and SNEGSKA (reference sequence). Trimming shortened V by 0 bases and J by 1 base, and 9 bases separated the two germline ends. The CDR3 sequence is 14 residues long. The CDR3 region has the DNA TGCAGTGCTAGAGATTTTGGACGCCAAGAGACCCAGTACTTC. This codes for CSARDFGRQETQYF.

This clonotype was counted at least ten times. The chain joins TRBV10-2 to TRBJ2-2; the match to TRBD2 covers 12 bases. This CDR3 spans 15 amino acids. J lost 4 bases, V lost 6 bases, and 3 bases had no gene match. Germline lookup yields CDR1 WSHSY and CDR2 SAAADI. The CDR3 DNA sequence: TGCGCCAGCAGCCTAGCGGGAGGGAGCACCGGGGAGCTGTTTTTT. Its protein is CASSLAGGSTGELFF.

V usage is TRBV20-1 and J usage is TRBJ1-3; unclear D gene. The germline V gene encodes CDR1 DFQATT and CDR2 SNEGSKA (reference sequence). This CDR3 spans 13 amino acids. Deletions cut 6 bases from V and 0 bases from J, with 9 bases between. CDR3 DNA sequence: TGCAGTGCCCCCCCCCCCTCTGGAAACACCATATATTTT. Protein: CSAPPPSGNTIYF.

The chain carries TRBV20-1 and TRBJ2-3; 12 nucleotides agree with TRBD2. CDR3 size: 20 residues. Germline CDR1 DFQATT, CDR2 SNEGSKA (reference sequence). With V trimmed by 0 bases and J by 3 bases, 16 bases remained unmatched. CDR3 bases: TGCAGTGCTAGAGATGAGGACCCTAGCGGGAGGGCCAAGTTGACAGATACGCAGTATTTT. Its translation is CSARDEDPSGRAKLTDTQYF.

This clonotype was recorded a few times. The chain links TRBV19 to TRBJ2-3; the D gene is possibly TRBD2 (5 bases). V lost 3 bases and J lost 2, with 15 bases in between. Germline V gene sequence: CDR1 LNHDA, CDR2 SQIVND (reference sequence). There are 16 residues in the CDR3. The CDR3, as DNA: TGTGCCAGTAGTATCGCTAACGTCCGGGACACAGATACGCAGTATTTT. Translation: CASSIANVRDTDTQYF.